This T cell receptor (beta chain) was sequenced during a study of beta chain features in type 1 diabetes. cDNA synthesis used the whole RNA isolate, giving expressed TCRB sequences. Generated by immunoSEQ multiplex PCR, the TCRdb table keeps only in-frame clones and is missing some. The sample lists 900,000 or so clones, roughly 17% occurring once. CDR3 length: 13 residues. The germline V gene has CDR1 SQVTM and CDR2 ANQGSEA. V lost 4 bases and J 1 base, leaving 11 bases between the germline ends. This TCR came from a woman aged 18-29 years in good health. Sequencing was carried out using naive CD4+ T cells from blood. This rearrangement joins TRBV29-1 to TRBJ2-7; D not certain. The CDR3 region is CSVGRPPSYEQYF. CDR3 bases: TGCAGCGTTGGGCGACCTCCTTCCTACGAGCAGTACTTC.